This is a list of T cell receptor beta chains from one sample in a study of T-cell reconstitution after alpha-beta-depleted transplantation in children. TCRdb analysed the PCR reads with MiXCR anew, one entry per CDR3 protein. The repertoire holds around 300,000 distinct CDR3 sequences, 6% to 10% seen once, with 9.1% in the top ten. The sample in question was peripheral blood, obtained 360 days after TCRalphabeta/CD19-depleted stem cell transplant. These TCRs come from a female patient between 2 and 10 years old who had a stem cell transplant for Fanconi anemia, so the T cells may come from the graft donor. CDR3s leave out the opening cysteine and the closing phenylalanine or tryptophan.

V gene: TRBV20-1
J gene: TRBJ2-2
CDR3 protein: FARDGGVYTGELF

V gene: TRBV15
J gene: TRBJ2-6
CDR3 protein: ATSRDLGSGANVLT

V gene: TRBV28
J gene: TRBJ2-2
CDR3 protein: ASRLSAGELF

V gene: TRBV5-1
J gene: TRBJ1-1
CDR3 protein: ASSFGQGNTEAF

V gene: TRBV12-3/TRBV12-4
J gene: TRBJ1-5
CDR3 protein: ASTRDRSDQPQH

V gene: TRBV29-1
J gene: TRBJ2-2
CDR3 protein: SVGSGVNTGELF

V gene: TRBV5-1
J gene: TRBJ2-3
CDR3 protein: ASSQIASLDTQY

V gene: TRBV5-6
J gene: TRBJ2-3
CDR3 protein: ATLDTQY

V gene: TRBV20-1
J gene: TRBJ2-1
CDR3 protein: SARSIAGYEQF

V gene: TRBV6-5
J gene: TRBJ2-1
CDR3 protein: ASSLTTGTLSSYNEQF

V gene: TRBV7-2
J gene: TRBJ2-7
CDR3 protein: ASRTTGGTYEQY

V gene: TRBV29-1
J gene: TRBJ2-5
CDR3 protein: SVIRGSQETQY

V gene: TRBV24-1
J gene: TRBJ2-1
CDR3 protein: ATSDLGSSDREGKIDYNEQF

V gene: TRBV5-1
J gene: TRBJ2-5
CDR3 protein: ASSLPKDTQY

V gene: TRBV12-3/TRBV12-4
J gene: TRBJ2-1
CDR3 protein: ASSYQTPSGGPNEQF

V gene: TRBV13
J gene: TRBJ2-2
CDR3 protein: ASSFHRSRSGELF

V gene: TRBV5-1
J gene: TRBJ2-7
CDR3 protein: ASSLAKTTYEQY

V gene: TRBV6-2/TRBV6-3
J gene: TRBJ2-3
CDR3 protein: ASRMDRGRSDTQY

V gene: TRBV15
J gene: TRBJ2-7
CDR3 protein: ATSGGPREQY

V gene: TRBV29-1
J gene: TRBJ1-2
CDR3 protein: SVDGQGGRGGYT

V gene: TRBV20-1
J gene: TRBJ2-7
CDR3 protein: SAPGGGITYEQY

V gene: TRBV12-3/TRBV12-4
J gene: TRBJ2-1
CDR3 protein: ASSFLPPHNEQF

V gene: TRBV10-3
J gene: TRBJ2-3
CDR3 protein: AISESEGVGQY

V gene: TRBV6-2/TRBV6-3
J gene: TRBJ2-2
CDR3 protein: ASSPSGGRTGELF

V gene: TRBV10-2
J gene: TRBJ1-5
CDR3 protein: ASSEWGTYKNQPQH

V gene: TRBV12-3/TRBV12-4
J gene: TRBJ2-7
CDR3 protein: ASSYTGVSYEQY

V gene: TRBV7-9
J gene: TRBJ2-7
CDR3 protein: ASSPGTRLYEQY

V gene: TRBV12-3/TRBV12-4
J gene: TRBJ2-5
CDR3 protein: ASSFPMDQETQY

V gene: TRBV25-1
J gene: TRBJ1-1
CDR3 protein: ASSSVWAAF

V gene: TRBV4-2
J gene: TRBJ2-3
CDR3 protein: ASSQDNPSGGATDTQY